This T cell receptor (beta chain) comes out of a study of siplizumab effects on memory and regulatory T cells. Notes on the study in general: It was not possible to assign a naive or memory phenotype to roughly 80-95% of proliferating CD4+ or CD8+ clones.

The CDR3 consists of 16 residues. With 2 bases clipped from V and 6 bases from J, the junction kept 4 bases outside the gene matches. The germline V gene encodes CDR1 SNHLY and CDR2 FYNNEI. About this clone itself: What it binds is unknown.

TCR templates, 75,000 to 100,000 per sample, were assayed. Clones were read by immunoSEQ multiplex PCR, and TCRdb kept only the in-frame ones, dropping some. This table has some 96,000 clones, 94% appearing once. The source of this sequence is a human donor in good health. The chain combines TRBV2 with TRBJ2-2; 12 bases align to TRBD2. The sequencing sample was made of non-Treg CD4+ T cells sorted from blood. CDR3 coding DNA: TGTGCCAGCAGTGAACTAGCGGGAGGGCCGGCCGGGGAGCTGTTTTTT. Translation: CASSELAGGPAGELFF.